This T cell receptor beta chain was obtained from a study of control samples from healthy donors and cancer patients. In its sample, this clone was seen a few times. Germline V lookup: CDR1 SGHRS, CDR2 YFSETQ. There are 15 residues in the CDR3. V lost 0 bases to trimming and J lost 5 bases, with 14 bases between them. Sequencing used immunoSEQ multiplex PCR; TCRdb keeps in-frame clones, though not all of them. Among approximately 69,000 clones listed, over 85% were seen once. The clonotype comes from a man aged 55 to 70 with colorectal cancer. The rearrangement uses TRBV5-1 and TRBJ1-1, with D tentatively TRBD1 (6 bases). The sequencing sample was made of PBMCs. The CDR3 reads CASSLVGRGGTEAFF. DNA for the CDR3: TGCGCCAGCAGCTTGGTGGGCAGGGGAGGGACTGAAGCTTTCTTT.